The 23 T cell receptor beta chains below were found in one sample sequenced in a study of CD8 T cells in Susac syndrome. The authors reverse transcribed 0.5 to 1 ug RNA with random hexamers. TCRdb redid the calling of the immunoSEQ multiplex PCR reads with MiXCR, one entry per CDR3 protein. The data show fewer than 200,000 distinct CDR3 sequences, with about 95% seen just once and 0.1% held by the top ten. Sequenced material: CD4+ T cells from PBMCs. All receptors come from a human donor in good health.

The chain uses TRBV6-2 or TRBV6-3 and TRBJ2-6; 8 bases map to TRBD1. Germline values: CDR1 MNHEY, CDR2 SVGEGT. The CDR3 length is 20 residues. Trimming at V came to 0 bases and at J to 0 bases, leaving 10 bases not matched to a gene. In nucleotides, the CDR3 is TGTGCCAGCAGTTACTCCATGGGGACAGGTCGCTTCTCTGGGGCCAACGTCCTGACTTTC. Translating it yields CASSYSMGTGRFSGANVLTF.

V usage is TRBV30 and J usage is TRBJ2-7; D might be TRBD2 (6 bases). The V gene's germline CDR1 is GTSNPN and CDR2 SVGIG (reference sequence). The CDR3 is 15 residues long. V gave up 0 bases and J gave up 3 bases, with 15 bases separating them. The DNA of the CDR3 is TGTGCCTGGAGTGTTCCTGGGGGACTCAACTACGAGCAGTACTTC. Translation gives CAWSVPGGLNYEQYF.

CDR3: CASSIGLAGEDTQYF. CDR3 in DNA: TGTGCCAGCAGTATTGGACTAGCGGGAGAAGATACGCAGTATTTT. The chain joins TRBV28 to TRBJ2-3; 13 bases are a match to TRBD2. V lost 5 bases to trimming and J lost 5 bases; unmatched junction nucleotides: 4. Germline V gene lookup returns CDR1 MDHEN and CDR2 SYDVKM. The CDR3 length is 15 residues.

This clonotype was detected a few times. This chain joins TRBV24-1 and TRBJ2-7; 7 positions agree with TRBD1. Per germline, CDR1 KGHDR and CDR2 SFDVKD. The ends lost 9 bases at V and 0 bases at J; junction bases unmatched: 4. The CDR3 has 13 residues. The CDR3 sequence is CATRDRGSYEQYF. CDR3 nucleotide sequence: TGTGCCACCCGGGACAGAGGCTCCTACGAGCAGTACTTC.

The chain is built from TRBV20-1 and TRBJ2-5; TRBD2 matches 11 bases. This CDR3 is built from 18 residues. V lost 3 bases to trimming and J lost 4 bases; unmatched junction nucleotides: 16. Germline values: CDR1 DFQATT, CDR2 SNEGSKA (reference sequence). The CDR3 sequence: CSARDMLGLAVRGETQYF. The DNA of the CDR3 is TGCAGTGCTAGGGACATGCTGGGACTAGCGGTGAGGGGAGAGACCCAGTACTTC.

The J gene is TRBJ2-7, the V gene TRBV9; TRBD2 aligns across 7 bases. Germline V lookup: CDR1 SGDLS, CDR2 YYNGEE. Trimming removed 0 bases from V and 5 bases from J; junction bases left unmatched: 5. This CDR3 contains 14 residues. The CDR3 protein is CASSVDQSGDEQYF. The CDR3 DNA reads TGTGCCAGCAGCGTAGATCAGAGCGGGGACGAGCAGTACTTC. The full variable domain, its missing parts supplied by reference TRBV9 and TRBJ2-7, is DSGVTQTPKHLITATGQRVTLRCSPRSGDLSVYWYQQSLDQGLQFLIQYYNGEERAKGNILERFSAQQFPDLHSELNLSSLELGDSALYFCASSVDQSGDEQYFGPGTRLTVT.

V gene TRBV3-1 combines with J gene TRBJ2-5; either TRBD1 or TRBD2 may fit D (5 bases each). CDR1 and CDR2 (germline): LGHDT, YNNKEL (reference sequence). V was trimmed by 4 bases and J by 4 bases, leaving 13 bases between them. The CDR3 covers 14 residues. CDR3 in amino acids: CASSRAGGAETQYF. The CDR3 region has the DNA TGTGCCAGCAGCCGCGCGGGTGGGGCAGAGACCCAGTACTTC.

This sequence joins TRBV6-2 or TRBV6-3 and TRBJ2-1; possible D gene TRBD2, 6 bases. Germline assignment: CDR1 MNHEY and CDR2 SVGEGT. CDR3 length: 15 residues. V shed 2 bases and J shed 2 bases, with 10 bases lying between them. The CDR3, as DNA: TGTGCCAGCAGTTACGGGGGGATGCCCTACAATGAGCAGTTCTTC. It codes for CASSYGGMPYNEQFF.

The chain carries TRBV12-3 or TRBV12-4 and TRBJ1-1, with TRBD1 as a possible D gene (6 bases). Trimming pared 6 bases from V and 5 bases from J, leaving 19 bases between. The CDR3 has 15 residues. CDR3 protein: CASRPPGTSITEAFF. CDR3 coding DNA: TGTGCCAGCAGACCTCCCGGGACATCTATTACTGAAGCTTTCTTT.

This clonotype was seen a single time. The chain is built from TRBV7-9 and TRBJ2-7; D is unresolved. CDR1 is SEHNR and CDR2 is FQNEAQ in the germline V gene (reference sequence). This CDR3 has 12 amino acids. Trimming pared 1 base from V and 5 bases from J, leaving 6 bases between. CDR3 DNA: TGTGCCAGCAGCTTAGGCAGTAACGAGCAGTACTTC. This gives the protein CASSLGSNEQYF.

This chain joins TRBV5-1 and TRBJ2-5; D is possibly TRBD1 (5 bases). V was pared by 6 bases and J by 7 bases, with 19 bases between. The CDR3 totals 14 residues. Germline V gene sequence: CDR1 SGHRS, CDR2 YFSETQ. The CDR3 sequence: CASTMDNGRGTQYF. In DNA form, the CDR3 reads TGCGCCAGCACCATGGACAACGGTAGAGGGACCCAGTACTTC.

In its sample, this clonotype was seen once. This sequence joins TRBV12-3 or TRBV12-4 and TRBJ2-4; 7 bases are shared with TRBD1. V dropped 6 bases and J dropped 9; count of bases not matched to a gene: 8. The CDR3 is 13 residues long. DNA for the CDR3: TGTGCCAGCAGCCCGACAGGGAGATCCATTCAGTACTTC. Translating it yields CASSPTGRSIQYF.

The chain recombines TRBV20-1 with TRBJ2-3; the D call may be TRBD1 or TRBD2 (5 bases each). From germline, CDR1 is DFQATT and CDR2 SNEGSKA (reference sequence). Trimming stripped 4 bases from V and 0 bases from J, with 17 bases between. The CDR3 length is 16 residues. Written as DNA, the CDR3 is TGCAGTGCTATCCGGGGCGGCGGAACGAGCACAGATACGCAGTATTTT. This encodes CSAIRGGGTSTDTQYF.

This chain uses TRBV3-1 with TRBJ2-1, with D unclear. Trimming stripped 0 bases from V and 7 bases from J, with 10 bases between. CDR1 and CDR2 (germline): LGHDT, YNNKEL (reference sequence). The CDR3 is 14 residues long. The chain's CDR3 is CASSQDAVLNEQFF. The CDR3 DNA is TGTGCCAGCAGCCAAGACGCGGTATTAAATGAGCAGTTCTTC.

The genes are TRBV7-2 and TRBJ2-1; no clear D. The CDR3 consists of 13 residues. Trimming cost V 5 bases and J 10 bases, with 15 bases left between them. Germline V gives CDR1 SGHTA, CDR2 FQGNSA. The chain's CDR3 is CASSEIFTGEQFF. The CDR3 DNA is TGTGCCAGCAGCGAGATTTTTACTGGGGAGCAGTTCTTC. The variable domain in full, completed from reference TRBV7-2 and TRBJ2-1, reads GAGVSQSPSNKVTEKGKDVELRCDPISGHTALYWYRQSLGQGLEFLIYFQGNSAPDKSGLPSDRFSAERTGGSVSTLTIQRTQQEDSAVYLCASSEIFTGEQFFGPGTRLTVL.

The chain carries TRBV20-1 and TRBJ2-7, with 10 nucleotides matching TRBD2. Germline values: CDR1 DFQATT, CDR2 SNEGSKA (reference sequence). The length of the CDR3 is 13 residues. V shed 6 bases and J 7 bases; nucleotides not matched to a gene: 9. The CDR3 region has the DNA TGCAGTGCGGCTAAGAGCGGGAGGGTTGAGCAGTACTTC. As protein: CSAAKSGRVEQYF.

V usage is TRBV20-1 and J usage is TRBJ2-4, with TRBD2 matching 8 bases. The ends lost 6 bases at V and 9 bases at J; junction bases unmatched: 7. The V gene's germline CDR1 is DFQATT and CDR2 SNEGSKA (reference sequence). The CDR3 covers 12 residues. CDR3 region: CSATAGDGIQYF. CDR3 coding DNA: TGCAGTGCAACAGCGGGGGATGGCATTCAGTACTTC.

This chain uses TRBV20-1 with TRBJ2-1, with TRBD2 as a possible D gene (6 bases). CDR1 is DFQATT, CDR2 SNEGSKA, per germline (reference sequence). Trimming cost V 3 bases and J 1 base, with 16 bases left between them. There are 16 residues in the CDR3. The CDR3 nucleotides are TGCAGTGCTAGGGCGAAGCTAGCGTTTTCCTACAATGAGCAGTTCTTC. Protein: CSARAKLAFSYNEQFF.

The chain couples TRBV9 to TRBJ1-3, with no clear D. The CDR3 contains 13 residues. V lost 2 bases and J lost 0, with 3 bases in between. Germline CDR1 and CDR2: SGDLS and YYNGEE. The CDR3 here is CASSVLSGNTIYF. The CDR3 region has the DNA TGTGCCAGCAGCGTGCTCTCTGGAAACACCATATATTTT.

The CDR3 region has the DNA TGTGCCAGCAGCTTATGGGGAGCGGACACCGGGGAGCTGTTTTTT. Translation: CASSLWGADTGELFF. The rearrangement links TRBV7-3 to TRBJ2-2, with TRBD2 as a possible D gene (5 bases). The V gene's germline CDR1 is SGHTA and CDR2 FQGTGA. This CDR3 is built from 15 residues. The germline V and J ends were trimmed by 2 bases and 3 bases, with 10 bases remaining between them.

The rearrangement links TRBV27 to TRBJ1-1; TRBD1 might be the D (5 bases). The CDR3 runs 13 residues. V was clipped by 7 bases and J by 6 bases, with 15 bases between them. Germline V CDR1 and CDR2: MNHEY, SMNVEV (reference sequence). The CDR3 region is CASTAPGIPEAFF. The CDR3 DNA reads TGTGCCAGCACCGCCCCAGGGATTCCTGAAGCTTTCTTT.

V and J are TRBV15 and TRBJ1-2; 8 bases line up with TRBD1. Germline values: CDR1 LNHNV, CDR2 YYDKDF (reference sequence). The CDR3 runs 14 residues. V lost 4 bases and J lost 14; bases outside the gene matches: 15. For the CDR3, the DNA is TGTGCCACCAGCACGGGGCAGGGGGCCGCAAGACGGACCTTC. Amino acids: CATSTGQGAARRTF.

V gene TRBV7-9 combines with J gene TRBJ1-2; 8 bases agree with TRBD1. Germline V CDR1 and CDR2: SEHNR, FQNEAQ (reference sequence). Trimming cost V 5 bases and J 4 bases; bases outside gene matches: 6. There are 14 residues in the CDR3. CDR3 loop: CASSHTGQGYGYTF. DNA for the CDR3: TGTGCCAGCAGCCATACCGGACAGGGCTATGGCTACACCTTC.